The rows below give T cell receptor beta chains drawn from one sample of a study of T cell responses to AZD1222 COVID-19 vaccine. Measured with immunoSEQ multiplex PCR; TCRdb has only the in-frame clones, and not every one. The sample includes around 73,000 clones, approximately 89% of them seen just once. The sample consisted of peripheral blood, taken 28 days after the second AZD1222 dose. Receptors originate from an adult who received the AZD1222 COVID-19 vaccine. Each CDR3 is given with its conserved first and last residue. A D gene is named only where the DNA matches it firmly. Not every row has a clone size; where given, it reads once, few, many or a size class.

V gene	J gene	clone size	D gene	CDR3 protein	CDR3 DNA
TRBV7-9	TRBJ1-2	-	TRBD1	CASSLRAGGFSHYGYTF	TGTGCCAGCAGCCTGAGGGCAGGGGGTTTTTCTCACTATGGCTACACCTTC
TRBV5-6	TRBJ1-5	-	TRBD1	CASSLQRQGWVAQPQHF	TGTGCCAGCAGCTTGCAGAGACAGGGGTGGGTGGCTCAGCCCCAGCATTTT
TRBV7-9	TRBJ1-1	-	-	CASSLKDGTTGAFF	TGTGCCAGCAGTCTCAAGGATGGGACGACGGGGGCTTTCTTT
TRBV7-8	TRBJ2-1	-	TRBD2	CASSLVGLAGNYNEQFF	TGTGCCAGCAGCTTAGTCGGACTAGCGGGAAACTACAATGAGCAGTTCTTC
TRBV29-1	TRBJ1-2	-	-	CTDTEGRGEGYTF	TGCACCGACACTGAAGGGAGGGGAGAGGGCTACACCTTC
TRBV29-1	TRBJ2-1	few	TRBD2	CSVEGLAETYNEQFF	TGCAGCGTAGAAGGACTAGCGGAAACTTACAATGAGCAGTTCTTC
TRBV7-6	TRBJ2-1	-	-	CASSLGGSPNNEQFF	TGTGCCAGCAGCTTAGGGGGCAGCCCGAACAATGAGCAGTTCTTC
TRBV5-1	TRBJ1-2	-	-	CASSLAEPPFYGYTF	TGCGCCAGCAGCTTGGCTGAGCCGCCATTCTATGGCTACACCTTC
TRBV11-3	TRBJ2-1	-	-	CASSQGGLGHNEQFF	TGTGCCAGCAGCCAGGGGGGACTAGGTCACAATGAGCAGTTCTTC
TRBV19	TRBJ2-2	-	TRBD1	CASSLGQGAGELFF	TGTGCCAGTAGTTTGGGACAGGGGGCCGGGGAGCTGTTTTTT
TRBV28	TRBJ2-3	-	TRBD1	CATVQGVRGTDTQYF	TGTGCCACAGTCCAGGGGGTTAGGGGCACAGATACGCAGTATTTT
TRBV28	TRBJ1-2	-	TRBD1	CASSRRTGGYTF	TGTGCCAGCAGTCGTCGGACAGGAGGCTACACCTTC
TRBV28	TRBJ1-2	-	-	CASSLNIFYGYTF	TGTGCCAGCAGTTTAAACATCTTCTATGGCTACACCTTC
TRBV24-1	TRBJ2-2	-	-	CATSDPVVAAELFF	TGTGCCACCAGTGACCCCGTCGTGGCAGCGGAGCTGTTTTTT
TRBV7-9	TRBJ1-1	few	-	CASSLVGDTEAFF	TGTGCCAGCAGCTTAGTAGGGGACACTGAAGCTTTCTTT
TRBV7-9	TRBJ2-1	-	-	CASSLVVGEQFF	TGTGCCAGCAGCTTAGTGGTGGGTGAGCAGTTCTTC
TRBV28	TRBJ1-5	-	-	CASSGADYSNQPQHF	TGTGCCAGCAGTGGGGCAGATTATAGCAATCAGCCCCAGCATTTT
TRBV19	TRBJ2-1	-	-	CASSTRRGAKHNEQFF	TGTGCCAGTAGTACCCGGCGCGGAGCCAAACACAATGAGCAGTTCTTC
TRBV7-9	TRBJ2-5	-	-	CASSLARVETQYF	TGTGCCAGCAGCTTAGCCAGGGTTGAGACCCAGTACTTC
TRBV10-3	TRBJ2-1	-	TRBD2	CAIRGVAGGSYNEQFF	TGTGCCATCAGGGGGGTAGCGGGAGGGTCCTACAATGAGCAGTTCTTC
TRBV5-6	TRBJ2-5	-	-	CASSLVAGRLETQYF	TGTGCCAGCAGCTTGGTGGCAGGGAGGCTTGAGACCCAGTACTTC
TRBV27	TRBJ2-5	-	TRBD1	CASSLGTGYQETQYF	TGTGCCAGCAGTCTAGGGACAGGGTATCAAGAGACCCAGTACTTC
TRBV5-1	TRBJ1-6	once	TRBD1	CASSDRAGNSPLHF	TGCGCCAGCAGCGACAGGGCCGGGAATTCACCCCTCCACTTT
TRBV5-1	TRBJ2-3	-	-	CASSLSSSTDTQYF	TGCGCCAGCAGCTTATCAAGTAGCACAGATACGCAGTATTTT
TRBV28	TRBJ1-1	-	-	CASRPVGTEAFF	TGTGCCAGCAGGCCGGTTGGAACTGAAGCTTTCTTT
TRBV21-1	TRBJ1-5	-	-	CASSKALVSNQPQHF	TGTGCCAGCAGCAAAGCGCTAGTGAGCAATCAGCCCCAGCATTTT
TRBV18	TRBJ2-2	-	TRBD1	CASSGTGATGELFF	TGTGCCAGCTCCGGGACAGGGGCCACCGGGGAGCTGTTTTTT
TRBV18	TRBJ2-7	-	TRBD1	CASSPNYRGRNYEQYF	TGTGCCAGCTCACCGAATTACAGGGGGCGAAACTACGAGCAGTACTTC
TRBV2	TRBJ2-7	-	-	CASSDTNF	TGTGCCAGCAGTGATACGAACTTC
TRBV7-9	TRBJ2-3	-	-	CASSLSGADTQYF	TGTGCCAGCAGCTTAAGTGGCGCAGATACGCAGTATTTT
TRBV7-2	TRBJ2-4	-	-	CASSLVGSPLAKNIQYF	TGTGCCAGCAGCTTAGTAGGGAGCCCTCTGGCCAAAAACATTCAGTACTTC
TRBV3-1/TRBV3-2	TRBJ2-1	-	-	CASSQDPRGEQFF	TGTGCCAGCAGCCAAGATCCAAGGGGTGAGCAGTTCTTC
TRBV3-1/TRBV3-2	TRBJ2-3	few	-	CASSQEGHAADTQYF	TGTGCCAGCAGCCAAGAGGGGCATGCGGCAGATACGCAGTATTTT
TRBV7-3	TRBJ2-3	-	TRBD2	CASSFRGLETNTQYF	TGTGCCAGCAGCTTTCGAGGACTAGAGACAAATACGCAGTATTTT
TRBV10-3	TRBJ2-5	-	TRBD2	CAISGLAGGETQYF	TGTGCCATCAGCGGACTAGCGGGTGGAGAGACCCAGTACTTC
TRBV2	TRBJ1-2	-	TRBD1	CASSGAGTGVYGYTF	TGTGCCAGCAGTGGGGCAGGGACAGGGGTCTATGGCTACACCTTC
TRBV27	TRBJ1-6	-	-	CASSTLRAPTGGPNSPLHF	TGTGCCAGCAGTACCCTCCGGGCACCTACCGGAGGTCCTAATTCACCCCTCCACTTT
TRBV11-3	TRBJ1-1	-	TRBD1	CASSASGGTEAFF	TGTGCCAGCAGCGCCTCAGGGGGCACTGAAGCTTTCTTT
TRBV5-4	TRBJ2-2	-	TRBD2	CASSLSGRTTGELFF	TGTGCCAGCAGCCTAAGCGGGAGGACGACCGGGGAGCTGTTTTTT
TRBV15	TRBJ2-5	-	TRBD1	CATSSGQGDVETQYF	TGTGCCACCAGCTCGGGACAGGGAGACGTGGAGACCCAGTACTTC
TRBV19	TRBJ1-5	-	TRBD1	CASSVTGTGPRQPQHF	TGTGCCAGTAGTGTGACCGGGACAGGGCCCCGTCAGCCCCAGCATTTT
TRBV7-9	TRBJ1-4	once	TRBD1	CASSQRQGLGNEKLFF	TGTGCCAGCAGTCAACGACAGGGGTTAGGTAATGAAAAACTGTTTTTT
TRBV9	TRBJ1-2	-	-	CASSRTVGYTF	TGTGCCAGCAGCCGGACAGTTGGCTACACCTTC
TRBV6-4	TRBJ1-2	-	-	CASSDSSLASGYTF	TGTGCCAGCAGTGACTCGAGTTTGGCCAGTGGCTACACCTTC
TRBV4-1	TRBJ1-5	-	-	CASSQVDGPRPSQHF	TGCGCCAGCAGCCAAGTTGACGGACCCCGTCCATCCCAGCATTTT
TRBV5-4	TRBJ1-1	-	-	CASSLVDGEAFF	TGTGCCAGCAGCTTGGTCGACGGAGAAGCTTTCTTT
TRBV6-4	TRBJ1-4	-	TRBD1	CASSIRTGLNEKLFF	TGTGCCAGCAGCATTAGGACAGGCCTCAATGAAAAACTGTTTTTT
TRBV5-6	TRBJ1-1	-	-	CASSLLAVGTEAFF	TGTGCCAGCAGCCTCCTTGCCGTGGGAACTGAAGCTTTCTTT
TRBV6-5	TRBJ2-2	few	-	CASRKEVGELFF	TGTGCCAGCAGGAAGGAAGTCGGGGAGCTGTTTTTT
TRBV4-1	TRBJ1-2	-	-	CASSPLRGINYGYTF	TGCGCCAGCAGCCCCCTACGCGGGATTAACTATGGCTACACCTTC
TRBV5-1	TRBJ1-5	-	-	CASSLGGPNQPQHF	TGCGCCAGCAGCTTGGGGGGCCCCAATCAGCCCCAGCATTTT
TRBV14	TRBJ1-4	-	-	CASSHRRSEKLFF	TGTGCCAGCAGCCATCGACGGTCTGAAAAACTGTTTTTT